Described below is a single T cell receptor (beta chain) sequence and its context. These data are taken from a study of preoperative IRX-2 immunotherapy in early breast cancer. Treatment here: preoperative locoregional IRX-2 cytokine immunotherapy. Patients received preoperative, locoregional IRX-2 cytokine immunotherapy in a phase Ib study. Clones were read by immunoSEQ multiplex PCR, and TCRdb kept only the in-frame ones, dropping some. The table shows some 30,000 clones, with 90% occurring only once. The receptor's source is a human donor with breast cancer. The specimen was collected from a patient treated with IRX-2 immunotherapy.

The CDR3 DNA sequence: TGTGCCAGCAGCCGAGTGGCTAGCGGGGCTGGAGATACGCAGTATTTT. Amino acids: CASSRVASGAGDTQYF. This chain connects TRBV7-9 to TRBJ2-3; 9 bases are a match to TRBD2. J lost 5 bases, V lost 5 bases, and 11 bases had no gene match. Germline values: CDR1 SEHNR, CDR2 FQNEAQ (reference sequence). There are 16 residues in the CDR3.